A selection of T cell receptor beta chains follows, all from one sample in a study of memory B cells and T cells in multiple sclerosis. No antigen is known for these receptors. Sequencing used immunoSEQ multiplex PCR; TCRdb keeps in-frame clones, though not all of them. Among over 35,000 clones listed, over 70% were seen once. Sequenced sample: PBMCs from blood kept in culture. These receptors came from a human donor with multiple sclerosis. Each CDR3 is given with its conserved first and last residue. The D gene is left open where the match is weak. Where a row states a size, it is once, few, many or the class of an expanded clone; other rows omit it.

D gene,clone size,V gene,J gene,CDR3 protein,CDR3 DNA
.,few,TRBV4-1,TRBJ2-3,CASSQEGQTTDTQYF,TGCGCCAGCAGCCAAGAAGGGCAAACCACAGATACGCAGTATTTT
.,.,TRBV29-1,TRBJ1-1,CSARTNTEAFF,TGCAGCGCCCGAACCAACACTGAAGCTTTCTTT
.,.,TRBV7-5,TRBJ1-5,CARNRLVGGDQPQHF,TGTGCCAGAAACCGCTTGGTGGGGGGGGATCAGCCCCAGCATTTT
.,.,TRBV19,TRBJ2-2,CASEYQPQGTGELFF,TGTGCCAGTGAATACCAGCCCCAGGGGACCGGGGAGCTGTTTTTT
.,.,TRBV5-6,TRBJ1-2,CASSLVNYGYTF,TGTGCCAGCAGCTTGGTTAACTATGGCTACACCTTC
.,.,TRBV7-6,TRBJ1-2,CASSQLNPGKDYGYTF,TGTGCCAGCAGCCAATTAAATCCGGGGAAGGACTATGGCTACACCTTC
TRBD1,.,TRBV19,TRBJ1-2,CASSRGQGNYGYTF,TGTGCCAGTAGCCGCGGACAGGGCAACTATGGCTACACCTTC
.,.,TRBV6-1,TRBJ1-3,CASSQRAGRGSLYF,TGTGCCAGCAGTCAACGGGCAGGGAGAGGCAGCCTATATTTT
.,.,TRBV5-1,TRBJ1-1,CASSLSVANTEAFF,TGCGCCAGCAGCTTAAGTGTTGCGAACACTGAAGCTTTCTTT
.,once,TRBV9,TRBJ2-7,CASSVNIDSSYEQYF,TGTGCCAGCAGCGTAAACATCGATTCCTCCTACGAGCAGTACTTC
.,.,TRBV6-5,TRBJ1-6,CASSYGGQAPLHF,TGTGCCAGCAGTTACGGGGGCCAGGCACCCCTCCACTTT
.,.,TRBV30,TRBJ1-3,CAWSYNSGNTIYF,TGTGCCTGGAGTTACAACTCTGGAAACACCATATATTTT
TRBD2,.,TRBV7-9,TRBJ2-3,CASSLVRGTTDTQYF,TGTGCCAGCAGCTTAGTGCGGGGGACCACAGATACGCAGTATTTT
.,.,TRBV2,TRBJ1-2,CASVQDYGYTF,TGTGCCAGCGTTCAGGACTATGGCTACACCTTC
TRBD1,once,TRBV30,TRBJ1-2,CAWSPGQGTHTF,TGTGCCTGGAGTCCGGGACAGGGGACTCACACCTTC
.,.,TRBV7-2,TRBJ1-3,CASSLNKEPPRF,TGTGCCAGCAGCTTAAACAAAGAGCCGCCGCGGTTT
.,few,TRBV19,TRBJ2-7,CASSIGPGQSEQYF,TGTGCCAGTAGTATTGGGCCAGGTCAAAGCGAGCAGTACTTC
.,.,TRBV27,TRBJ2-7,CASSYQGTYEQYF,TGTGCCAGCAGTTACCAGGGGACCTACGAGCAGTACTTC
.,.,TRBV5-1,TRBJ1-2,CASSWGRNGYTF,TGCGCCAGCAGCTGGGGACGGAATGGCTACACCTTC
TRBD1,.,TRBV9,TRBJ2-2,CASSVDQGVARELFF,TGTGCCAGCAGCGTAGACCAGGGGGTTGCAAGGGAGCTGTTTTTT
.,.,TRBV10-3,TRBJ2-1,CAIGDGLTNEQFF,TGTGCCATCGGGGACGGATTAACCAATGAGCAGTTCTTC
.,.,TRBV6-5,TRBJ2-7,CASRQASREQYF,TGTGCCAGCAGACAGGCTAGCCGAGAGCAGTACTTC
TRBD1,.,TRBV2,TRBJ2-7,CASRTVRDRGGRAYEQYF,TGTGCCAGCCGCACCGTCCGGGACAGGGGAGGAAGGGCCTACGAGCAGTACTTC
TRBD2,.,TRBV5-1,TRBJ2-7,CASSWGMTSVPYEQYF,TGCGCCAGCAGCTGGGGAATGACTAGCGTGCCCTACGAGCAGTACTTC
.,.,TRBV15,TRBJ2-5,CATSRDRGAQETQYF,TGTGCCACCAGCAGAGATCGGGGGGCCCAAGAGACCCAGTACTTC
.,few,TRBV10-2,TRBJ1-6,CASSESRADSSPLHF,TGCGCCAGCAGTGAGTCTCGGGCAGACTCATCACCCCTCCACTTT
TRBD1,.,TRBV7-2,TRBJ1-2,CASSSNSGTGNGYTF,TGTGCCAGCAGCTCTAACTCCGGGACAGGGAACGGCTACACCTTC